The 29 T cell receptor beta chains listed next were all sequenced from one sample in a study of a mutant IDH1 vaccine in newly diagnosed glioma. The time point here: week 23, last vaccination. In every dose of vaccine, 300 ug of mutant IDH1 20-mer peptide was given alongside topical imiquimod. Their recognized antigens are unknown. Repertoires were generated with immunoSEQ multiplex PCR, while TCRdb's copy carries only in-frame clones and drops some. The sample includes 75,000 to 80,000 clones, more than 70% seen only once; the top ten take over 0.7%. Sequences were derived from PBMCs, sampled from a glioma patient whose treatment included an IDH1 peptide vaccine. Receptors originate from a woman between 50 and 59 years old with glioma.

The CDR3 DNA sequence: TGTGCCAGCAGCTTCCGGGACATTCGTGGCTACACCTTC. Protein product: CASSFRDIRGYTF. The chain has TRBV7-3 and TRBJ1-2; D might be TRBD1 (6 bases). Trimming stripped 3 bases from V and 7 bases from J, with 12 bases between. Germline CDR1 reads SGHTA; CDR2 reads FQGTGA. The CDR3 runs 13 residues.

This clone has just one count. J is TRBJ2-3 and V is TRBV5-6; D gene unclear. CDR1 and CDR2 from the germline V gene are SGHDT and YYEEEE. The CDR3 spans 15 residues. The V gene lost 0 bases and the J gene lost 4 bases, with 12 bases spanning the gap. CDR3 sequence reads: CASSLGGLRADTQYF. In DNA form, the CDR3 reads TGTGCCAGCAGCTTGGGTGGCCTACGAGCAGATACGCAGTATTTT.

The chain carries TRBV6-6 and TRBJ1-5, with a weak D call TRBD1 (6 bases). The V gene lost 5 bases and the J gene lost 4 bases, with 15 bases spanning the gap. This CDR3 is built from 15 residues. Germline values: CDR1 MNHNY, CDR2 SVGAGI (reference sequence). The CDR3 DNA follows: TGTGCCAGCAGTCCCGGACAGTTCCGGAATCAGCCCCAGCATTTT. Its translation is CASSPGQFRNQPQHF.

The chain uses TRBV29-1 and TRBJ2-7, with TRBD1 matching 7 bases. Trimming cost V 6 bases and J 0 bases; bases outside gene matches: 5. The CDR3 runs to 13 residues. Germline CDR1 and CDR2: SQVTM and ANQGSEA. The CDR3 bases are TGCAGCGTGATGGACAGGACCTCCTACGAGCAGTACTTC. This translates into CSVMDRTSYEQYF.

The chain recombines TRBV5-1 with TRBJ2-6; no clear D. V was pared by 0 bases and J by 0 bases, with 16 bases between. Germline CDR1 and CDR2: SGHRS and YFSETQ. This CDR3 spans 19 amino acids. Here the CDR3 reads CASSLGVNGLLSGANVLTF. The CDR3 DNA follows: TGCGCCAGCAGCTTGGGGGTGAACGGCCTTCTCTCTGGGGCCAACGTCCTGACTTTC.

This sequence joins TRBV19 and TRBJ1-2, with D possibly being TRBD1 (6 bases). Germline lookup yields CDR1 LNHDA and CDR2 SQIVND (reference sequence). The CDR3 runs 14 residues. Deletions cut 3 bases from V and 7 bases from J, with 15 bases between. The CDR3 loop reads CASSITSGVSGYTF. Here the CDR3 DNA reads TGTGCCAGTAGTATCACGTCAGGGGTGAGTGGCTACACCTTC.

This clone has more than one count but fewer than ten. The chain's CDR3 is CASSVGGGQPQHF. Here the CDR3 DNA reads TGTGCCAGCAGCGTAGGAGGGGGCCAGCCCCAGCATTTT. The chain uses TRBV9 and TRBJ1-5; 7 nucleotides match TRBD1. The CDR3 sequence is 13 residues long. Unmatched junction bases numbered 1, after V lost 0 bases and J lost 7 bases. Germline loops: CDR1 SGDLS, CDR2 YYNGEE.

The chain uses TRBV18 and TRBJ1-2, with D possibly being TRBD1 (6 bases). The length of the CDR3 is 14 residues. The germline V and J ends were trimmed by 3 bases and 1 base, with 9 bases remaining between them. Looked up from germline, CDR1 is KGHSH and CDR2 is LQKENI. Here the CDR3 reads CASSPDSVNYGYTF. DNA for the CDR3: TGTGCCAGCTCACCGGACAGCGTTAACTATGGCTACACCTTC.

The V gene is TRBV5-4, the J gene TRBJ2-7; D may be TRBD1 (6 bases). The V end was cut by 3 bases, the J end by 3 bases, with 16 bases between. Germline CDR1 reads SGHNT; CDR2 reads YYREEE (reference sequence). This CDR3 has 15 residues. The CDR3 spells CASSSQGSSVYEQYF. The CDR3 nucleotides are TGTGCCAGCAGCTCACAGGGTTCATCGGTCTACGAGCAGTACTTC.

This sequence joins TRBV7-9 and TRBJ2-3; 9 bases line up with TRBD2. Germline CDR1 reads SEHNR; CDR2 reads FQNEAQ (reference sequence). CDR3 length: 13 amino acids. With 6 bases clipped from V and 3 bases from J, the junction kept 1 base outside the gene matches. The CDR3 protein is CASRREGTDTQYF. The CDR3 nucleotides read TGTGCCAGCAGGCGGGAGGGGACAGATACGCAGTATTTT.

The chain has TRBV7-8 and TRBJ2-1; D unresolved. The CDR3 runs to 15 residues. CDR1 is SGHVS and CDR2 is FQNEAQ in the germline V gene. V was cut by 5 bases and J by 10 bases, with 21 bases left in between. CDR3 nucleotide sequence: TGTGCCAGCAGCAAGGGTTTGTCGGCTGTAGAGGAGCAGTTCTTC. Translation gives CASSKGLSAVEEQFF.

The chain joins TRBV5-1 to TRBJ2-5; the D gene could be TRBD1 or TRBD2 (5 bases each). Trimming pared 4 bases from V and 4 bases from J, leaving 14 bases between. Germline-derived CDR1 and CDR2 are SGHRS and YFSETQ. The CDR3 extends over 14 amino acids. Written as DNA, the CDR3 is TGCGCCAGCAGCCCGGGACCCGAAGGAGAGACCCAGTACTTC. It codes for CASSPGPEGETQYF.

The genes are TRBV6-5 and TRBJ2-5; D gene ambiguous. Trimming shortened V by 11 bases and J by 2 bases, and 9 bases separated the two germline ends. This CDR3 is built from 11 residues. The germline V gene has CDR1 MNHEY and CDR2 SVGAGI. The CDR3 sequence: CAASAQETQYF. The CDR3 DNA follows: TGTGCCGCCTCGGCACAAGAGACCCAGTACTTC.

The V and J genes are TRBV6-6 and TRBJ1-5; no clear D gene. The germline CDR1 and CDR2 sequences are MNHNY and SVGAGI (reference sequence). V was pared by 5 bases and J by 4 bases, with 15 bases between. The CDR3 contains 15 residues. This CDR3 is CASSPLAGQNQPQHF. The CDR3 DNA reads as TGTGCCAGCAGTCCCCTCGCAGGTCAAAATCAGCCCCAGCATTTT.

The chain couples TRBV7-9 to TRBJ1-2; a possible D gene is TRBD1 (5 bases). The CDR3 is 15 amino acids. Germline assignment: CDR1 SEHNR and CDR2 FQNEAQ (reference sequence). V dropped 1 base and J dropped 5 bases, with 14 bases sitting between them. CDR3 nucleotide sequence: TGTGCCAGCAGCTTAGTGTCGACAGAGGGTTATGGCTACACCTTC. Its protein product is CASSLVSTEGYGYTF.

The V call is TRBV7-6, the J call TRBJ2-2; D is possibly TRBD1 (6 bases). There are 18 residues in the CDR3. Per germline, CDR1 SGHVS and CDR2 FNYEAQ. Trimming removed 7 bases at V and 6 bases at J, with 27 bases between. The CDR3 here is CASTRPAGGRGYAGELFF. CDR3 sequence (DNA): TGTGCCAGCACCCGACCCGCGGGCGGCAGGGGATATGCCGGGGAGCTGTTTTTT.

The chain is built from TRBV28 and TRBJ1-5, with 12 nucleotides matching TRBD1. Germline V gene sequence: CDR1 MDHEN, CDR2 SYDVKM. This CDR3 has 16 amino acids. V gave up 3 bases and J gave up 4 bases; unmatched junction bases: 4. In DNA form, the CDR3 reads TGTGCCAGCAGTTTGGGACAGGGGGCGAGGAATCAGCCCCAGCATTTT. Encoded protein: CASSLGQGARNQPQHF. Supplemented by reference TRBV28 and TRBJ1-5, the full variable domain reads DVKVTQSSRYLVKRTGEKVFLECVQDMDHENMFWYRQDPGLGLRLIYFSYDVKMKEKGDIPEGYSVSREKKERFSLILESASTNQTSMYLCASSLGQGARNQPQHFGDGTRLSIL.

This chain uses TRBV27 with TRBJ1-5, with D perhaps matching TRBD1 (5 bases). The germline V gene encodes CDR1 MNHEY and CDR2 SMNVEV (reference sequence). V was trimmed by 2 bases and J by 6 bases, leaving 20 bases between them. The CDR3 sequence is 17 residues long. CDR3 sequence (DNA): TGTGCCAGCAGTTTAAGGGCGGACACCTCACCTGGTCAGCCCCAGCATTTT. Protein: CASSLRADTSPGQPQHF.

The rearrangement joins TRBV7-2 to TRBJ1-6; D remains unclear. The CDR3 runs 12 residues. V lost 8 bases, J lost 14 bases, and 16 bases lay in between. In germline, CDR1 is SGHTA, CDR2 FQGNSA. CDR3 residues: CASSRAPPSLHF. CDR3 DNA sequence: TGTGCCAGCTCCCGGGCGCCCCCCTCCCTCCACTTT.

Concerning this clone itself: In the same sample, other DNA sequences code for this CDR3. This chain connects TRBV7-9 to TRBJ1-5; a weak D match, TRBD1 (5 bases). Between the trimmed V and J ends, which lost 3 bases and 8 bases, there was a span of 17 bases. The CDR3 runs 15 residues. CDR1 and CDR2 from the germline V gene are SEHNR and FQNEAQ (reference sequence). The CDR3: CASSFRGGGDEPQHF. CDR3 nucleotides: TGTGCCAGCAGCTTCCGGGGTGGGGGGGATGAGCCCCAGCATTTT.

The rearrangement links TRBV7-9 to TRBJ1-1; D ambiguous. Germline V gene lookup returns CDR1 SEHNR and CDR2 FQNEAQ (reference sequence). This CDR3 spans 14 amino acids. The germline V and J ends were trimmed by 1 base and 3 bases, with 9 bases remaining between them. DNA for the CDR3: TGTGCCAGCAGCTTAGATGTCGGGTACACTGAAGCTTTCTTT. It yields the protein CASSLDVGYTEAFF.

This clone was observed once. The chain is built from TRBV9 and TRBJ2-7; 11 nucleotides align to TRBD2. The CDR3 is 16 residues long. The V and J ends lost 0 bases and 5 bases, in that order; junction bases with no gene match: 7. Looked up from germline, CDR1 is SGDLS and CDR2 is YYNGEE. The CDR3 nucleotides read TGTGCCAGCAGCGTAGCTCTACTAGCGGGAGTAAACGAGCAGTACTTC. It yields the protein CASSVALLAGVNEQYF.

This clone appeared once. J is TRBJ2-7 and V is TRBV6-5; D perhaps matches TRBD2 (6 bases). The CDR3 is made up of 14 amino acids. Germline lookup yields CDR1 MNHEY and CDR2 SVGAGI. V was trimmed by 5 bases and J by 2 bases, leaving 13 bases between them. CDR3 loop: CASSTGGETYEQYF. In nucleotides, the CDR3 is TGTGCCAGCAGTACCGGGGGAGAAACCTACGAGCAGTACTTC.

The table lists this clone with a few counts. The chain links TRBV9 to TRBJ1-5, with TRBD1 identical over 7 bases. Trimming took 3 bases from V and 6 from J; bases not matched to a gene: 6. Germline V gene data show CDR1 as SGDLS and CDR2 as YYNGEE. The CDR3 runs to 14 residues. Here the CDR3 reads CASSGGTATQPQHF. The CDR3 DNA reads as TGTGCCAGCAGCGGGGGGACAGCAACTCAGCCCCAGCATTTT.

This chain links TRBV9 with TRBJ2-3; tentative D call: TRBD2 (5 bases). V was clipped by 0 bases and J by 5 bases, with 10 bases between them. This CDR3 spans 14 amino acids. The V gene's germline CDR1 is SGDLS and CDR2 YYNGEE. CDR3 nucleotide sequence: TGTGCCAGCAGCGTAGATTCGGGGTTAGATACGCAGTATTTT. It yields the protein CASSVDSGLDTQYF.

The chain joins TRBV28 to TRBJ1-5, with 7 bases aligning to TRBD1. CDR3 size: 14 residues. The germline gives CDR1 MDHEN, CDR2 SYDVKM. J gave up 7 bases and V 5 bases, and 8 bases lay outside the gene matches. The CDR3 protein is CASSLGTVPQPQHF. For the CDR3, the DNA is TGTGCCAGCAGTCTTGGGACAGTCCCCCAGCCCCAGCATTTT.

The rearrangement links TRBV7-9 to TRBJ2-7, with D unclear. Germline loops: CDR1 SEHNR, CDR2 FQNEAQ (reference sequence). This CDR3 contains 13 residues. V lost 1 base and J 6 bases, leaving 10 bases between the germline ends. CDR3 DNA: TGTGCCAGCAGCTTAGGGCTAGTCGGCGAGCAGTACTTC. It yields the protein CASSLGLVGEQYF.

This clone occurred once. The chain is built from TRBV11-2 and TRBJ2-7, with a tentative D call TRBD2 (6 bases). V dropped 2 bases and J dropped 4 bases, with 12 bases sitting between them. CDR1 SGHAT and CDR2 FQNNGV come from the germline V gene. CDR3 length: 14 amino acids. This CDR3 is CASSLWGGPYEQYF. The DNA of the CDR3 is TGTGCCAGCAGCTTATGGGGAGGCCCTTACGAGCAGTACTTC.

CDR3 sequence (DNA): TGTGCCAGCACCCGGGGGGGGGTAGCGGGATTCGAGCAGTACTTC. Amino acid sequence: CASTRGGVAGFEQYF. This rearrangement joins TRBV5-4 to TRBJ2-7; TRBD2 matches 8 bases. J gave up 6 bases and V 6 bases, and 14 bases lay outside the gene matches. The germline V gene encodes CDR1 SGHNT and CDR2 YYREEE (reference sequence). The CDR3 covers 15 residues.